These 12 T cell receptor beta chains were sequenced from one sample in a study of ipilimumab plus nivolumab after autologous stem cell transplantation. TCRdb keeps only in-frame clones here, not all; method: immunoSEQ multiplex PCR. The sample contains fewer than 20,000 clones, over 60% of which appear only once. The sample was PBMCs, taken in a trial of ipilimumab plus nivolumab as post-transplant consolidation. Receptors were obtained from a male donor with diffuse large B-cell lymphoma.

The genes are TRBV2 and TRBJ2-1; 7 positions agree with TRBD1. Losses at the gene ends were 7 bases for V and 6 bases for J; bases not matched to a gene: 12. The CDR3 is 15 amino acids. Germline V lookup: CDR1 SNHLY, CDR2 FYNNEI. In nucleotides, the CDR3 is TGTGCCAGCATTAGCAAGACAGGGCCCAGCAATGAGCAGTTCTTC. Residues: CASISKTGPSNEQFF.

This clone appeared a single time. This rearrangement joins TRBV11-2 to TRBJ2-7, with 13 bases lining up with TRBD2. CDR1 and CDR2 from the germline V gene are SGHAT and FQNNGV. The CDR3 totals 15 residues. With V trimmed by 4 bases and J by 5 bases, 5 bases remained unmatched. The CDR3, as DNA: TGTGCCAGCAGCTGGGGACTAGCGGGGAACAACGAGCAGTACTTC. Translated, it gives CASSWGLAGNNEQYF.

The CDR3 loop is CASRLGEGDTEAFF. The CDR3 DNA is TGTGCCAGTAGATTGGGGGAAGGCGACACTGAAGCTTTCTTT. The rearrangement uses TRBV19 and TRBJ1-1, with D possibly matching TRBD1 (5 bases). V lost 6 bases and J lost 3, with 14 bases in between. Germline CDR1 reads LNHDA; CDR2 reads SQIVND (reference sequence). This CDR3 region has 14 residues.

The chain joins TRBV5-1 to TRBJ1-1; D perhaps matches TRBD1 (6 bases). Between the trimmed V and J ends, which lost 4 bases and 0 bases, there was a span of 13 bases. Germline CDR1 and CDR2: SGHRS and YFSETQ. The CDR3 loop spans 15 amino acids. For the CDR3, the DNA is TGCGCCAGCAGCGCGTGGGGGGGCGTGAACACTGAAGCTTTCTTT. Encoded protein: CASSAWGGVNTEAFF.

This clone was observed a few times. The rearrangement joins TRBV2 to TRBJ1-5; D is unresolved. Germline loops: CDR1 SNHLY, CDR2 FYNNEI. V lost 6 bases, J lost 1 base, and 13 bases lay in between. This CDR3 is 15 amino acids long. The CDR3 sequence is CASSRGLVSNQPQHF. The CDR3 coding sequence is TGTGCCAGCAGCCGCGGCTTGGTAAGCAATCAGCCCCAGCATTTT.

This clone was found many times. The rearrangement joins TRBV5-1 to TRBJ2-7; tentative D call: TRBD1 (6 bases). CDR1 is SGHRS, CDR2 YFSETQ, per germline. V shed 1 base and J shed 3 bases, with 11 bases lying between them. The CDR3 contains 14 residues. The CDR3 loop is CASSLTPRGYEQYF. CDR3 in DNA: TGCGCCAGCAGCTTGACGCCCAGGGGCTACGAGCAGTACTTC.

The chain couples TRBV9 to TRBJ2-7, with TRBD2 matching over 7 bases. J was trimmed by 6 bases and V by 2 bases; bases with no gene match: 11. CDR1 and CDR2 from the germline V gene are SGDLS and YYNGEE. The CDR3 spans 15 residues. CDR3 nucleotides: TGTGCCAGCAGCGTCGATGCGGGAGCCTCGGGCGAGCAGTACTTC. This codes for CASSVDAGASGEQYF.

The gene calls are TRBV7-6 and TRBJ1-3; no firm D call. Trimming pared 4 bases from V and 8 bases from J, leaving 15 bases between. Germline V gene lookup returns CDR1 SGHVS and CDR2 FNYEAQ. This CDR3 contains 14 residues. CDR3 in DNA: TGTGCCAGCAGCTCCGAGTGGAGGGATCACACCATATATTTT. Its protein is CASSSEWRDHTIYF. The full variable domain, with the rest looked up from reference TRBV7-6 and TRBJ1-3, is GAGVSQSPRYKVTKRGQDVALRCDPISGHVSLYWYRQALGQGPEFLTYFNYEAQQDKSGLPNDRFSAERPEGSISTLTIQRTEQRDSAMYRCASSSEWRDHTIYFGEGSWLTVV.

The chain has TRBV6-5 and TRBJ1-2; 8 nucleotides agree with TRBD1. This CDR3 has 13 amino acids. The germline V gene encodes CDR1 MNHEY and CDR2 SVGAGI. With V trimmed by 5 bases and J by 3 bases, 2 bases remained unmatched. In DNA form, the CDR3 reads TGTGCCAGCAGTCCGGACAGGGACTATGGCTACACCTTC. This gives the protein CASSPDRDYGYTF.

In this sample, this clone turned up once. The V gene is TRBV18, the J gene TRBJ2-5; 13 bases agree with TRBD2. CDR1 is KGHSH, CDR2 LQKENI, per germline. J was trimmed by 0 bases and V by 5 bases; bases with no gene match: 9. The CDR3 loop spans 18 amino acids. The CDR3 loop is CASSVTGLAGHYQETQYF. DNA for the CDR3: TGTGCCAGCTCAGTAACGGGACTAGCGGGGCACTACCAAGAGACCCAGTACTTC.

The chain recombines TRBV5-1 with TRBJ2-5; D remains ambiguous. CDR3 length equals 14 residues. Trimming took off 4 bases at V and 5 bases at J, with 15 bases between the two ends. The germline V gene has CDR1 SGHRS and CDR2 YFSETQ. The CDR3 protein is CASSRIREEETQYF. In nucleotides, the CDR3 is TGCGCCAGCAGCCGTATAAGGGAAGAGGAGACCCAGTACTTC.

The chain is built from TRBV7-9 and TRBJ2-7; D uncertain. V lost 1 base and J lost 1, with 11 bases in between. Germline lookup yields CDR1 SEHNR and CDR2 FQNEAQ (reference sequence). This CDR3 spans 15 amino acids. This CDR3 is CASSLGGEPSYEQYF. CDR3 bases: TGTGCCAGCAGCTTAGGCGGAGAACCTTCCTACGAGCAGTACTTC.